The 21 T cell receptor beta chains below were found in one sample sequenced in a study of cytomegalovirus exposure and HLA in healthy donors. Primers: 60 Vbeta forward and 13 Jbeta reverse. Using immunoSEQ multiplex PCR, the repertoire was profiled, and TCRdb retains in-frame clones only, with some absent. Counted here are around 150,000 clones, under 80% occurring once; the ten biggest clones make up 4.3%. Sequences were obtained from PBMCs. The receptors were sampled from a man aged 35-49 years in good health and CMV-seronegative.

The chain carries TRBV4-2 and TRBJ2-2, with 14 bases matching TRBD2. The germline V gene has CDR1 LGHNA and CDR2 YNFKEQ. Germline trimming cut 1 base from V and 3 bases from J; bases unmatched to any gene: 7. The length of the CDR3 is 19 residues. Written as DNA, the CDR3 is TGTGCCAGCAGCCAAGGACTAGCGGGGGGGCCGGTGCACACCGGGGAGCTGTTTTTT. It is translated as CASSQGLAGGPVHTGELFF.

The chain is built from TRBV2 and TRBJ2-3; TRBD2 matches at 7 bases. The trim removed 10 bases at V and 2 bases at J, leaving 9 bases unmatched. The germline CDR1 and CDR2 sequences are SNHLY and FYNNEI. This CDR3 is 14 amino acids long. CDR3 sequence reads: CATERLASTDTQYF. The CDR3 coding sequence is TGTGCCACGGAAAGACTAGCTTCCACAGATACGCAGTATTTT.

DNA of the CDR3: TGTGCCAGTAGTAACTCCAGGATTGCCTACGAGCAGTACTTC. It encodes CASSNSRIAYEQYF. The chain couples TRBV19 to TRBJ2-7; no clear D gene. Looked up from germline, CDR1 is LNHDA and CDR2 is SQIVND (reference sequence). The CDR3 totals 14 residues. The V end was cut by 4 bases, the J end by 2 bases, with 12 bases between.

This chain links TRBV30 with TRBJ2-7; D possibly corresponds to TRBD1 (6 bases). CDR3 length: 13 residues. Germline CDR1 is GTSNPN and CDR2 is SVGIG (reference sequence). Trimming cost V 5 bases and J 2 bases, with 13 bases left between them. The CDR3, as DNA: TGTGCCTGGGAGGGGGAGATTCCCTACGAGCAGTACTTC. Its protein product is CAWEGEIPYEQYF.

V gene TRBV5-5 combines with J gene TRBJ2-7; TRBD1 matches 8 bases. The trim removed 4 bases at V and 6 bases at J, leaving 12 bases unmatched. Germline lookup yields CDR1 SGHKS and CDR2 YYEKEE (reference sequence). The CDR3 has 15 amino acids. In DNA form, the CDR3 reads TGTGCCAGCAGCATCCTTAGGACAGGGCCCTTCGAGCAGTACTTC. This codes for CASSILRTGPFEQYF.

This CDR3 reads CASHLHRVPQETQYF. In DNA, the CDR3 is TGTGCCAGTCACCTCCACAGGGTCCCCCAAGAGACCCAGTACTTC. The chain is built from TRBV6-1 and TRBJ2-5; perhaps TRBD1 as D (6 bases). Looked up from germline, CDR1 is MNHNS and CDR2 is SASEGT. This CDR3 is 15 amino acids long. Between the trimmed V and J ends, which lost 9 bases and 1 base, there was a span of 18 bases.

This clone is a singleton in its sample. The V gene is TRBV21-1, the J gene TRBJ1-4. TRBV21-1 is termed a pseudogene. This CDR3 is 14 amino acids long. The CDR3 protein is CASSKAEANEKLFF. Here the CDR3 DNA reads TGTGCCAGCAGCAAAGCGGAGGCTAATGAAAAACTGTTTTTT.

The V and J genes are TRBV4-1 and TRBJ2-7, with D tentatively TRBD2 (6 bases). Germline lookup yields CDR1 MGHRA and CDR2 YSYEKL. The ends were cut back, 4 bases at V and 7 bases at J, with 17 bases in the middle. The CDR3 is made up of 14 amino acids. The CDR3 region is CASSLTGVGGEQYF. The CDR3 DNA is TGCGCCAGCAGCCTAACGGGGGTCGGGGGAGAGCAGTACTTC.

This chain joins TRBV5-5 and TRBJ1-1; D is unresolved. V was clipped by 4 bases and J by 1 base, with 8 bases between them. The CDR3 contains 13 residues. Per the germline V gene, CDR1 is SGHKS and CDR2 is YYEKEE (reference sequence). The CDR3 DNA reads TGTGCCAGCAGCCCTCCAGGGAACACTGAAGCTTTCTTT. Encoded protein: CASSPPGNTEAFF.

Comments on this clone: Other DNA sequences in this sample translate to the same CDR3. The chain's CDR3 is CASSFRQAYEQYF. As DNA, the CDR3 is TGTGCCAGCAGCTTTAGGCAGGCTTACGAGCAGTACTTC. The V gene is TRBV5-6, the J gene TRBJ2-7; no clear D gene. The ends were cut back, 2 bases at V and 4 bases at J, with 10 bases in the middle. Germline V CDR1 and CDR2: SGHDT, YYEEEE. The CDR3 runs to 13 residues. Together with reference TRBV5-6 and TRBJ2-7, the CDR3 gives the full variable domain: DAGVTQSPTHLIKTRGQQVTLRCSPKSGHDTVSWYQQALGQGPQFIFQYYEEEERQRGNFPDRFSGHQFPNYSSELNVNALLLGDSALYLCASSFRQAYEQYFGPGTRLTVT.

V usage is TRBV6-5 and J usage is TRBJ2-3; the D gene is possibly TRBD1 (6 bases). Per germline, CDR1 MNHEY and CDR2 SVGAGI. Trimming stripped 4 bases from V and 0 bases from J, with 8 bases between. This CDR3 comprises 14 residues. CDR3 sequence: CASSLGQSTDTQYF. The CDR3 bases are TGTGCCAGCAGTTTAGGACAGAGCACAGATACGCAGTATTTT.

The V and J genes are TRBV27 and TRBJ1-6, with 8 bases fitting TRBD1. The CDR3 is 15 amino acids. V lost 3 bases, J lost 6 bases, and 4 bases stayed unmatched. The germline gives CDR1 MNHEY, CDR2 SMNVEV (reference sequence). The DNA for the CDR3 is TGTGCCAGCAGTTTGTCGGGGACAGGTAATTCACCCCTCCACTTT. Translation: CASSLSGTGNSPLHF.

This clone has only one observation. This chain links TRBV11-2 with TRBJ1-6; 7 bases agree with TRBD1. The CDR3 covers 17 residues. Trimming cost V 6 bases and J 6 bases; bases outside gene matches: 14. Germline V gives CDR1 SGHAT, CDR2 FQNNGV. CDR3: CASRDRQGGAGNSPLHF. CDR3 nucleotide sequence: TGTGCCAGCAGAGACAGACAAGGGGGCGCCGGTAATTCACCCCTCCACTTT.

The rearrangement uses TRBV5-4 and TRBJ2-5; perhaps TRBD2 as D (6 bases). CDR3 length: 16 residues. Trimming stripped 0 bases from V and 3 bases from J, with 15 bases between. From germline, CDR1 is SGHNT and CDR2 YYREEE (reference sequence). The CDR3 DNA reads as TGTGCCAGCAGCTTGGGGGGAGGTCTGGGCGAAGAGACCCAGTACTTC. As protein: CASSLGGGLGEETQYF.

The CDR3 reads CASGPGPYEQYF. In DNA, the CDR3 is TGTGCCAGCGGTCCGGGTCCCTACGAGCAGTACTTC. The chain combines TRBV6-5 with TRBJ2-7; D call uncertain. The V and J ends lost 8 bases and 2 bases respectively, with 10 bases between them. There are 12 residues in the CDR3. Per the germline V gene, CDR1 is MNHEY and CDR2 is SVGAGI.

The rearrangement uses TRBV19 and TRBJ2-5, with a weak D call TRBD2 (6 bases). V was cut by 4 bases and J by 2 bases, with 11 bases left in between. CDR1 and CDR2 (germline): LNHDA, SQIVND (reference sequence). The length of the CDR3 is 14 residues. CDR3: CASSTIAVQETQYF. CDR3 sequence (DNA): TGTGCCAGTAGTACCATAGCGGTACAAGAGACCCAGTACTTC.

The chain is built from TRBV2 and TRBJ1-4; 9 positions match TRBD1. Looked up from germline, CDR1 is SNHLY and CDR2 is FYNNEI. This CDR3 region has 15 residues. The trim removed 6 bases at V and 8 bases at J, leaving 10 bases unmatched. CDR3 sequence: CASSGDRAVFEKLFF. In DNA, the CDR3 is TGTGCCAGCAGCGGGGACAGGGCTGTATTCGAAAAACTGTTTTTT.

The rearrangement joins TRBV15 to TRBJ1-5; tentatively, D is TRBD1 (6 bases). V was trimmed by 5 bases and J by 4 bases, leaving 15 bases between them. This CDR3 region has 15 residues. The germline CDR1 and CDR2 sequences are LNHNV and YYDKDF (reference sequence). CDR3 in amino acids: CATSSKTGYNQPQHF. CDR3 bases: TGTGCCACCAGCTCGAAGACAGGTTATAATCAGCCCCAGCATTTT.

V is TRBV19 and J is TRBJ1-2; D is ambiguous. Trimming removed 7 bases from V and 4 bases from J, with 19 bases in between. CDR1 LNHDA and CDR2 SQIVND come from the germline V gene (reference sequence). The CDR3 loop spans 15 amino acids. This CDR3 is CASNPSPEFFYGYTF. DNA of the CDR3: TGTGCCAGTAACCCCTCGCCGGAGTTCTTCTATGGCTACACCTTC.

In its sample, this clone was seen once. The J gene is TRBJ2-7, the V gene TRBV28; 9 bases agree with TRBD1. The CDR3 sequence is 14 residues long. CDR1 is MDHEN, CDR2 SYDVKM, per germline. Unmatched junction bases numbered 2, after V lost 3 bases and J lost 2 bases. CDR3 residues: CASSFGTGPYEQYF. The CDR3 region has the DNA TGTGCCAGCAGTTTTGGGACAGGGCCCTACGAGCAGTACTTC.

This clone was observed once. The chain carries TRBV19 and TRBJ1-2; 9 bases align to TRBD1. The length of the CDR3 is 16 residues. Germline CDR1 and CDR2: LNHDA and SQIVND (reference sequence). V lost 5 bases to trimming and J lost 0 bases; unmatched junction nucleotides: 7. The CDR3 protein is CASSRTGDLTNYGYTF. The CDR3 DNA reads TGTGCCAGTAGTCGGACAGGGGATCTTACTAACTATGGCTACACCTTC.